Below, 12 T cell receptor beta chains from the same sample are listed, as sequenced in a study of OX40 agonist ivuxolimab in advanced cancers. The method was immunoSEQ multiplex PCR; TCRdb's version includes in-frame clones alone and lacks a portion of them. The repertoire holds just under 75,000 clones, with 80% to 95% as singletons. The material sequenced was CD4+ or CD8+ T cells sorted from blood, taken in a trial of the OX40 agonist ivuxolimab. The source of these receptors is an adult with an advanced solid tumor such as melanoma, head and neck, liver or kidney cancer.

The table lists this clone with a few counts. The CDR3 DNA is TGTGCCAGCAGCCCCAGCCCTACCTACAATGAGCAGTTCTTC. Residues: CASSPSPTYNEQFF. This chain joins TRBV11-3 and TRBJ2-1, with no clear D. The CDR3 sequence is 14 residues long. The V and J ends lost 5 bases and 2 bases respectively, with 10 bases between them. Looked up from germline, CDR1 is SGHNT and CDR2 is YENEEA.

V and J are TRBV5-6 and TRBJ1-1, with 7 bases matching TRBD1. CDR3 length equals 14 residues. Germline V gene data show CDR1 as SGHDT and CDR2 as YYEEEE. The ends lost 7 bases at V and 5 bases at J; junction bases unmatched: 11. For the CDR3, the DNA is TGTGCCAGCCTCCGGCCCACACAGGGGACTGAAGCTTTCTTT. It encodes CASLRPTQGTEAFF.

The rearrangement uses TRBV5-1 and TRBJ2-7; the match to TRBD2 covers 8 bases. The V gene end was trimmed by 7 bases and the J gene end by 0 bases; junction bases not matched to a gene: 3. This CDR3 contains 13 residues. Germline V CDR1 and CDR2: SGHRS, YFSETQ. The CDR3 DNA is TGCGCCAGCCAGCGGGAGCCCTCCTACGAGCAGTACTTC. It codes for CASQREPSYEQYF.

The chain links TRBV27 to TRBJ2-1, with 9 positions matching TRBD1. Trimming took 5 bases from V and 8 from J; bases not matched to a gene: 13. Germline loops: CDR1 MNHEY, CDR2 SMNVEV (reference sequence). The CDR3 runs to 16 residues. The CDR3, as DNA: TGTGCCAGCAGTGTACGGACAGGGGACGTGGTTTATGAGCAGTTCTTC. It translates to CASSVRTGDVVYEQFF.

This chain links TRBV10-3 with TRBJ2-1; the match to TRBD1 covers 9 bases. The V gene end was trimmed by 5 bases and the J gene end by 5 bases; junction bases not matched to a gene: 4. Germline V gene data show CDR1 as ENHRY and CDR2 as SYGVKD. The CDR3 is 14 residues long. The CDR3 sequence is CAISPGQGNNEQFF. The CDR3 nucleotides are TGTGCCATCAGTCCCGGACAGGGGAACAATGAGCAGTTCTTC.

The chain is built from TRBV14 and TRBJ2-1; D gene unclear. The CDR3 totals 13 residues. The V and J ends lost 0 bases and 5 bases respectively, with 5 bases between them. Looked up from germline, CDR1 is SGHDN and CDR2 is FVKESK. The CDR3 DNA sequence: TGTGCCAGCAGCCAAGACCGGCACAATGAGCAGTTCTTC. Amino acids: CASSQDRHNEQFF.

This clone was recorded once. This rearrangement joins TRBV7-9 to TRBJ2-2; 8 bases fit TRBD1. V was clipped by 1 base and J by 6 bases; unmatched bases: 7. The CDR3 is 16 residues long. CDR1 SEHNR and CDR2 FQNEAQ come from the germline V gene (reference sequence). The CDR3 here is CASSLVGQGIPGELFF. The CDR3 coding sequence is TGTGCCAGCAGCTTAGTCGGACAGGGAATCCCCGGGGAGCTGTTTTTT.

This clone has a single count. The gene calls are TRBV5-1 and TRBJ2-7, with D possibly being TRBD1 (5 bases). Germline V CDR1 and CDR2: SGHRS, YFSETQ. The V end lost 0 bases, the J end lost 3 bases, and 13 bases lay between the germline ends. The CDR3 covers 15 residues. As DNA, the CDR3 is TGCGCCAGCAGCTTGGCGGCAGGGAATCTCTACGAGCAGTACTTC. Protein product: CASSLAAGNLYEQYF.

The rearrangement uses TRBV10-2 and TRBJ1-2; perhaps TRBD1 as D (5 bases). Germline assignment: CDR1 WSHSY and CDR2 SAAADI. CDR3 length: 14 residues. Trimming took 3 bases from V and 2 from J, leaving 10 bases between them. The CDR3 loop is CASSEPGLNYGYTF. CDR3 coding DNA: TGCGCCAGCAGTGAACCGGGACTAAACTATGGCTACACCTTC.

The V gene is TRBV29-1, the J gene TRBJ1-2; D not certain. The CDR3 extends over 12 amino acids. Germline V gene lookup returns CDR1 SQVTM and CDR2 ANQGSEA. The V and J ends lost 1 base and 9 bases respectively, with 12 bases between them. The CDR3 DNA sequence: TGCAGCGTTGAAGGATCGGTGTTACGCTACACCTTC. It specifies CSVEGSVLRYTF.

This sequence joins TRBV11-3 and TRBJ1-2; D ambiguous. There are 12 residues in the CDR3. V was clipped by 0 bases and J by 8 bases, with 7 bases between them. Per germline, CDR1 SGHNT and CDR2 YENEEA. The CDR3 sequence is CASSLDNWGYTF. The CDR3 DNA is TGTGCCAGCAGCTTAGATAATTGGGGCTACACCTTC.

The CDR3 nucleotides are TGTGCCAGCAGCCCCATCCCGAGCGGTAACTATGGCTACACCTTC. It encodes CASSPIPSGNYGYTF. The genes are TRBV4-2 and TRBJ1-2; the D is unclear. The CDR3 spans 15 residues. V gave up 4 bases and J gave up 1 base, with 13 bases separating them. Germline V gene lookup returns CDR1 LGHNA and CDR2 YNFKEQ.